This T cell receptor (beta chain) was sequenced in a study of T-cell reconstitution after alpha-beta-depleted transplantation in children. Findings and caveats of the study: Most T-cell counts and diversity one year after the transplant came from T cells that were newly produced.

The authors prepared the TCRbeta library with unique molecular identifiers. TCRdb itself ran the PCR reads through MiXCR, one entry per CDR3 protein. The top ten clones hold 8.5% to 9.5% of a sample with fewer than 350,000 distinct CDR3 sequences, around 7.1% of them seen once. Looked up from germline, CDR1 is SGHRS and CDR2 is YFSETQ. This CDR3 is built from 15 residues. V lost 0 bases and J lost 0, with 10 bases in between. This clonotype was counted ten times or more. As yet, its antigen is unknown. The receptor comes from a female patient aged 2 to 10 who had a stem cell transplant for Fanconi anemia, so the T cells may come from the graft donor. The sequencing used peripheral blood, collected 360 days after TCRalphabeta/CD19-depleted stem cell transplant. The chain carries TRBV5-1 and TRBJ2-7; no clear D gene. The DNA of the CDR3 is TGCGCCAGCAGCTTGGCTCGGACCGCCTCCTACGAGCAGTACTTC. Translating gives CASSLARTASYEQYF. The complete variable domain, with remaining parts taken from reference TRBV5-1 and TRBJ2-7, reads KAGVTQTPRYLIKTRGQQVTLSCSPISGHRSVSWYQQTPGQGLQFLFEYFSETQRNKGNFPGRFSGRQFSNSRSEMNVSTLELGDSALYLCASSLARTASYEQYFGPGTRLTVT.